This TCR beta chain was profiled in a study of CD8 T cells in ankylosing spondylitis. Study-level results: Some of the motif variants had earlier been found in reactive arthritis patients' fluid and blood. Disease-linked clones bore a CD8+ phenotype and were relatively rare in peripheral blood. Among TCR beta sequences, a motif of eight highly homologous variants appeared characteristic of ankylosing spondylitis blood. The study looked at matched synovial fluid samples from ankylosing spondylitis patients. Disease-linked clones were reported to be significantly enriched there.

This clonotype was seen many times. No antigen is known for it. Trimming shortened V by 2 bases and J by 0 bases, and 11 bases separated the two germline ends. Germline loops: CDR1 ENHRY, CDR2 SYGVKD. This CDR3 contains 15 residues. The TCR beta libraries were generated through quantitative 5'-RACE incorporating molecular barcodes. MiXCR, run by TCRdb on the 5' RACE reads, gives a single entry per CDR3 protein. The sample holds a few hundred thousand distinct CDR3 sequences, approximately 12% seen once. The origin of this receptor is a male donor with ankylosing spondylitis. The rearrangement joins TRBV10-3 to TRBJ2-7, with D hard to call. Sequencing was done on a sample of blood, either unsorted or a sorted T cell fraction (not recorded which). The DNA for the CDR3 is TGTGCCATCAGTGAGGACTCCAGGAGCTCCTACGAGCAGTACTTC. Protein product: CAISEDSRSSYEQYF.